Included here is one T cell receptor beta chain sequence, with context. The antigen is undetermined. These data originate in a study of shared clonotypes between healthy human individuals. Overall study results and limits: Large sequencing depth failed to make sorted-subset sequencing complete, rarefaction showed.

Assay runs were performed at deep level. Assay used: immunoSEQ multiplex PCR; TCRdb lists only in-frame clones, some missing. This sample has approximately 1,500,000 clones; 98% occur once, and the top ten carry less than 0.55%. The germline CDR1 and CDR2 sequences are SNHLY and FYNNEI. The V end was cut by 8 bases, the J end by 0 bases, with 11 bases between. The CDR3 loop spans 14 amino acids. The specimen was naive CD4+ T cells sorted from blood. Noted subset: CD45RA+ positively selected. The chain employs TRBV2 and TRBJ2-1, with D possibly TRBD2 on 5 matching bases. The sequence was collected from a young man in good health. The CDR3 loop reads CASAGVSSYNEQFF. In DNA, the CDR3 is TGTGCCAGCGCCGGGGTCAGCTCCTACAATGAGCAGTTCTTC.